These 21 T cell receptor beta chains share one sample of origin, sequenced in a study of long-term antiretroviral therapy in people with HIV. With survey level as its setting, the immunoSEQ assay was v3.0. Clones were sequenced by immunoSEQ multiplex PCR, and TCRdb holds only the in-frame ones, with some missing. The sample contains 17,000 or so clones, roughly four fifths of which appear only once. Sequencing used unsorted PBMCs, obtained 0.3 years before starting antiretroviral therapy. The receptor set was obtained from a middle-aged man with HIV.

This sequence joins TRBV7-9 and TRBJ1-4, with D possibly being TRBD1 (5 bases). CDR3 length: 16 amino acids. Germline CDR1 reads SEHNR; CDR2 reads FQNEAQ (reference sequence). Trimming removed 5 bases from V and 7 bases from J, with 20 bases in between. The CDR3 sequence is CASSPSEGWEREKLFF. CDR3 bases: TGTGCCAGCAGCCCGTCGGAGGGGTGGGAACGTGAAAAACTGTTTTTT.

The chain is built from TRBV2 and TRBJ2-7; D gene unclear. Germline V lookup: CDR1 SNHLY, CDR2 FYNNEI. V gave up 3 bases and J gave up 0 bases, with 3 bases separating them. This CDR3 comprises 12 residues. Written as DNA, the CDR3 is TGTGCCAGCAGTGACCGCTCCTACGAGCAGTACTTC. Residues: CASSDRSYEQYF.

The V call is TRBV2, the J call TRBJ2-5, with 12 nucleotides matching TRBD2. J lost 4 bases, V lost 9 bases, and 6 bases had no gene match. This CDR3 contains 14 residues. Germline V gives CDR1 SNHLY, CDR2 FYNNEI. The CDR3 is CASLRTSGTETQYF. Here the CDR3 DNA reads TGTGCCAGTCTCAGGACTAGCGGGACAGAGACCCAGTACTTC.

This CDR3 reads CASRTSSGANVLTF. In DNA, the CDR3 is TGTGCCAGCAGGACGAGCTCTGGGGCCAACGTCCTGACTTTC. The chain recombines TRBV6-4 with TRBJ2-6; D call uncertain. Trimming took 6 bases from V and 0 from J, leaving 6 bases between them. This CDR3 has 14 residues. Looked up from germline, CDR1 is MRHNA and CDR2 is SNTAGT.

V usage is TRBV19 and J usage is TRBJ1-5, with D unclear. Germline V gene data show CDR1 as LNHDA and CDR2 as SQIVND (reference sequence). V was trimmed by 3 bases and J by 3 bases, leaving 6 bases between them. The CDR3 contains 13 residues. The CDR3 here is CASSMENNQPQHF. The CDR3 bases are TGTGCCAGTAGTATGGAAAACAATCAGCCCCAGCATTTT.

V is TRBV5-1 and J is TRBJ2-4; tentative D call: TRBD1 (5 bases). Between the trimmed V and J ends, which lost 1 base and 4 bases, there was a span of 12 bases. The length of the CDR3 is 15 residues. The germline V gene has CDR1 SGHRS and CDR2 YFSETQ. CDR3 in amino acids: CASSLYQGSKNIQYF. CDR3 nucleotides: TGCGCCAGCAGCTTGTACCAGGGCTCGAAAAACATTCAGTACTTC.

This clone has a single count. CDR3 nucleotides: TGTGCCAGCAGCTTGATAGGGACTGAAGCTTTCTTT. Protein product: CASSLIGTEAFF. The V gene is TRBV7-9, the J gene TRBJ1-1; D uncertain. The germline CDR1 and CDR2 sequences are SEHNR and FQNEAQ (reference sequence). This CDR3 has 12 amino acids. V shed 3 bases and J shed 5 bases, with 7 bases lying between them.

The chain joins TRBV6-6 to TRBJ1-2; 12 bases are a match to TRBD1. The V gene's germline CDR1 is MNHNY and CDR2 SVGAGI (reference sequence). V lost 5 bases to trimming and J lost 11 bases; unmatched junction nucleotides: 9. The CDR3 totals 14 residues. The CDR3 DNA reads TGTGCCAGCAGTAAAGGGACAGGGGGCATCCAGTACACCTTC. It encodes CASSKGTGGIQYTF.

V and J are TRBV11-2 and TRBJ1-5, with a tentative D call TRBD1 (5 bases). Per germline, CDR1 SGHAT and CDR2 FQNNGV. V was trimmed by 2 bases and J by 2 bases, leaving 10 bases between them. CDR3 size: 15 residues. CDR3 residues: CASSLSGSRNQPQHF. The CDR3 coding sequence is TGTGCCAGCAGCTTATCAGGGAGCCGCAATCAGCCCCAGCATTTT.

This chain uses TRBV7-2 with TRBJ2-7; D is ambiguous. V was shortened by 1 base and J by 0 bases, with 13 bases between the two germline ends. CDR3 length: 16 residues. Germline V gives CDR1 SGHTA, CDR2 FQGNSA. CDR3 loop: CASSLVGVANSYEQYF. The CDR3 nucleotides read TGTGCCAGCAGCTTAGTCGGTGTGGCCAACTCCTACGAGCAGTACTTC.

The V and J genes are TRBV7-2 and TRBJ2-1; TRBD2 is a possible D gene (6 bases). V was shortened by 1 base and J by 5 bases, with 21 bases between the two germline ends. The length of the CDR3 is 18 residues. Germline assignment: CDR1 SGHTA and CDR2 FQGNSA. The CDR3 reads CASSLESPVAANNNEQFF. CDR3 coding DNA: TGTGCCAGCAGCTTAGAAAGTCCGGTAGCGGCTAATAACAATGAGCAGTTCTTC.

This chain connects TRBV10-3 to TRBJ1-1, with 7 bases matching TRBD1. With 5 bases clipped from V and 1 base from J, the junction kept 4 bases outside the gene matches. The CDR3 extends over 14 amino acids. The germline V gene has CDR1 ENHRY and CDR2 SYGVKD. In DNA, the CDR3 is TGTGCCATCAGTCCGACAGGGCGGAACACTGAAGCTTTCTTT. Translating gives CAISPTGRNTEAFF.

CDR3 sequence: CASSLVSYEQYF. CDR3 DNA: TGTGCCAGCAGCCTGGTCAGCTACGAGCAGTACTTC. The chain has TRBV14 and TRBJ2-7, with D unclear. V shed 4 bases and J shed 3 bases, with 7 bases lying between them. The germline V gene has CDR1 SGHDN and CDR2 FVKESK. This CDR3 spans 12 amino acids.

The chain is built from TRBV30 and TRBJ2-1; 9 bases map to TRBD1. Germline CDR1 is GTSNPN and CDR2 is SVGIG (reference sequence). Trimming removed 0 bases from V and 4 bases from J; junction bases left unmatched: 4. The CDR3 length is 15 residues. CDR3 in amino acids: CAWSVRDREYNEQFF. CDR3 DNA sequence: TGTGCCTGGAGTGTCCGGGACAGGGAGTACAATGAGCAGTTCTTC.

This clone was picked up one time. CDR3 residues: CASSLKLAGYYEQYF. The CDR3 DNA reads as TGTGCCAGCAGCCTGAAACTAGCGGGTTACTACGAGCAGTACTTC. The rearrangement uses TRBV14 and TRBJ2-7; 9 nucleotides align to TRBD2. The germline gives CDR1 SGHDN, CDR2 FVKESK. The CDR3 totals 15 residues. With V trimmed by 4 bases and J by 3 bases, 7 bases remained unmatched.

This chain joins TRBV11-3 and TRBJ2-7; 8 bases are a match to TRBD1. Trimming took 5 bases from V and 5 from J; bases not matched to a gene: 8. The CDR3 totals 14 residues. The germline gives CDR1 SGHNT, CDR2 YENEEA. The CDR3 here is CASSPRTGTHEQYF. DNA of the CDR3: TGTGCCAGCAGCCCGCGGACAGGGACTCACGAGCAGTACTTC.

The CDR3 DNA is TGTGCCAGTAGTAAACAGGGGGAGACCCAGTACTTC. Its translation: CASSKQGETQYF. J is TRBJ2-5 and V is TRBV19, with 7 nucleotides matching TRBD1. The CDR3 runs 12 residues. Germline-derived CDR1 and CDR2 are LNHDA and SQIVND (reference sequence). V dropped 4 bases and J dropped 5; count of bases not matched to a gene: 1.

The chain is built from TRBV7-2 and TRBJ1-4; possible D gene TRBD1, 6 bases. Trimming left V 10 bases short and J 5 bases short, with 14 bases between. Germline V gene sequence: CDR1 SGHTA, CDR2 FQGNSA. The CDR3 totals 13 residues. The CDR3 reads CATGGTQNEKLFF. Here the CDR3 DNA reads TGTGCCACCGGAGGGACACAGAATGAAAAACTGTTTTTT.

V usage is TRBV6-1 and J usage is TRBJ1-1; TRBD1 agrees at 7 bases. This CDR3 is built from 14 residues. Germline V gives CDR1 MNHNS, CDR2 SASEGT. V was clipped by 5 bases and J by 4 bases; unmatched bases: 7. In nucleotides, the CDR3 is TGTGCCAGCAGTTATGACAGGGTTGGCACTGAAGCTTTCTTT. It yields the protein CASSYDRVGTEAFF.

The chain carries TRBV19 and TRBJ1-1, with 9 bases that match TRBD1. This CDR3 spans 15 amino acids. CDR1 and CDR2 from the germline V gene are LNHDA and SQIVND (reference sequence). Trimming cost V 2 bases and J 2 bases; bases outside gene matches: 3. As DNA, the CDR3 is TGTGCCAGTAGTATACGGGACAGGGTCAACACTGAAGCTTTCTTT. Translating it yields CASSIRDRVNTEAFF.

V is TRBV18 and J is TRBJ1-1, with D hard to call. The V gene's germline CDR1 is KGHSH and CDR2 LQKENI. The CDR3 consists of 14 residues. Trimming left V 5 bases short and J 3 bases short, with 13 bases between. Here the CDR3 DNA reads TGTGCCAGCTCAATTGATCCGGGAGACACTGAAGCTTTCTTT. This gives the protein CASSIDPGDTEAFF.